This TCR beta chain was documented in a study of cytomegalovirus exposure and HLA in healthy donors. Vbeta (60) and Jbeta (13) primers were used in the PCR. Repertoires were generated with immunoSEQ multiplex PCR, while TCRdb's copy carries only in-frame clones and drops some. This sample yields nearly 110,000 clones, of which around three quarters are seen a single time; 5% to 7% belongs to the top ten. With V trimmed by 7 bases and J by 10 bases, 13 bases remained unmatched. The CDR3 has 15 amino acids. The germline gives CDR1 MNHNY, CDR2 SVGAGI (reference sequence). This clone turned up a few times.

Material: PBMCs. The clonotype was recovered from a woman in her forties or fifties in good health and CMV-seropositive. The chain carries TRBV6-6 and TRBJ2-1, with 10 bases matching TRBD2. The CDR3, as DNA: TGTGCCAGCACCTCTAGCGGGGGCCTAGCGGGGGAGCAGTTCTTC. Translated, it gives CASTSSGGLAGEQFF.